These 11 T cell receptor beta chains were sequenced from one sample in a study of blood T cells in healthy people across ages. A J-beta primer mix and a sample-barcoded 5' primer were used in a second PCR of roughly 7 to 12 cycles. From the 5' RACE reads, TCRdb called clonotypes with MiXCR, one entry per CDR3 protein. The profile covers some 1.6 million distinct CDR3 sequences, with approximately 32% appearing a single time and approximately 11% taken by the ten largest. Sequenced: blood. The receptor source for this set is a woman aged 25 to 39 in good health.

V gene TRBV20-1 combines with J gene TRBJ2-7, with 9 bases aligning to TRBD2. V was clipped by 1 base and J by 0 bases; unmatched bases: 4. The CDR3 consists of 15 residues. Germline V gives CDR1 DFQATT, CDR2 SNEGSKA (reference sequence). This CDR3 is CSARGLADSSYEQYF. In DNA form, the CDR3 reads TGCAGTGCTAGAGGACTAGCGGATAGCTCCTACGAGCAGTACTTC.

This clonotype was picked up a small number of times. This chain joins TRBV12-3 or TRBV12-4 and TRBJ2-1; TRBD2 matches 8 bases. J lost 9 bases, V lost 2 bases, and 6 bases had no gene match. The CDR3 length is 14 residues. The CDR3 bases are TGTGCCAGCAGTTTACGGGGGGGCCGATCTGAGCAGTTCTTC. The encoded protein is CASSLRGGRSEQFF.

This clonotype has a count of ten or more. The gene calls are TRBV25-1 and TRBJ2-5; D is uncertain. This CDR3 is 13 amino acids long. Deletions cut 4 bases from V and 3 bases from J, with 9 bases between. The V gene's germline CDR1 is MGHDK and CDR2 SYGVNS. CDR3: CASSVGQEETQYF. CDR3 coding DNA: TGTGCCAGCAGTGTTGGGCAGGAAGAGACCCAGTACTTC.

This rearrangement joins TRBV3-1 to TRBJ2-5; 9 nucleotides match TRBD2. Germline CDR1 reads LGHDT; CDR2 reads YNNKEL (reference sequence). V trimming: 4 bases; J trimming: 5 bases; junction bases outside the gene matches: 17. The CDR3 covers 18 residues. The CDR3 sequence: CASSPGRWDSGRQETQYF. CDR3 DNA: TGTGCCAGCAGCCCTGGAAGGTGGGATAGCGGGAGACAGGAGACCCAGTACTTC.

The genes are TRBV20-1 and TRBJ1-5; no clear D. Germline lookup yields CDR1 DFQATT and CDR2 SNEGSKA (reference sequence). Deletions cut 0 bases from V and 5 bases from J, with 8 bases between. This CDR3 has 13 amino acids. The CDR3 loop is CSAREASYQPQHF. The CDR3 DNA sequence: TGCAGTGCTAGAGAAGCCAGCTATCAGCCCCAGCATTTT.

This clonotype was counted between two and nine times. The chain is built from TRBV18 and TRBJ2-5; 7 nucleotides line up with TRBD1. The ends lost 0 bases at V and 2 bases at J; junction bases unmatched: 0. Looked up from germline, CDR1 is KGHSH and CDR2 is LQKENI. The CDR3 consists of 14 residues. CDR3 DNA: TGTGCCAGCTCACCACCGACAGGGCAAGAGACCCAGTACTTC. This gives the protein CASSPPTGQETQYF. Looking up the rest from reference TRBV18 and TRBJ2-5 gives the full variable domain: NAGVMQNPRHLVRRRGQEARLRCSPMKGHSHVYWYRQLPEEGLKFMVYLQKENIIDESGMPKERFSAEFPKEGPSILRIQQVVRGDSAAYFCASSPPTGQETQYFGPGTRLLVL.

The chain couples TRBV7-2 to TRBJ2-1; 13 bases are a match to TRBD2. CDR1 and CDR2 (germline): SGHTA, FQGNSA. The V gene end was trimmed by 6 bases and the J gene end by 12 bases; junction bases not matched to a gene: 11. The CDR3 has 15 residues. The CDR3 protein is CASRLRTSGRGGQFF. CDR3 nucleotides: TGTGCCAGCAGGTTAAGGACTAGCGGGAGAGGAGGGCAGTTCTTC.

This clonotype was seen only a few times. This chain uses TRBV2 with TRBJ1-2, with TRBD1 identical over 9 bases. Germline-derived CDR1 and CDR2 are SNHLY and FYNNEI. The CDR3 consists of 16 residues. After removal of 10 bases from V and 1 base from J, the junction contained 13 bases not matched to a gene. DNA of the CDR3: TGTGCCACCATACCGGGACAGGGAACAATTAACTATGGCTACACCTTC. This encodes CATIPGQGTINYGYTF.

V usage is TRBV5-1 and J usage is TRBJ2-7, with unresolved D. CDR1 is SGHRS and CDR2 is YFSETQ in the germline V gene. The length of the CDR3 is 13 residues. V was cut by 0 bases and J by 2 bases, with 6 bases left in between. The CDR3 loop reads CASSLDDTYEQYF. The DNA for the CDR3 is TGCGCCAGCAGCTTGGATGATACCTACGAGCAGTACTTC.

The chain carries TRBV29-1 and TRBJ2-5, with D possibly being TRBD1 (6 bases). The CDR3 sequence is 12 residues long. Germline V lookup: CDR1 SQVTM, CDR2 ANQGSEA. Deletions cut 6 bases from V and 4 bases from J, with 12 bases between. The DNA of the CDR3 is TGCAGCGTAGTGGACAGAGGAGAGACCCAGTACTTC. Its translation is CSVVDRGETQYF.

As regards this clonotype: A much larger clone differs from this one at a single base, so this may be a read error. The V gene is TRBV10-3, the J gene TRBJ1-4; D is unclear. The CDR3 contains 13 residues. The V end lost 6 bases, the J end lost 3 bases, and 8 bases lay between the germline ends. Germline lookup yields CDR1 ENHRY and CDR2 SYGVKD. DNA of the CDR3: TGTGCCATCAGCCAGATGGCTAATGAAAAACTGTTTTTT. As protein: CAISQMANEKLFF.